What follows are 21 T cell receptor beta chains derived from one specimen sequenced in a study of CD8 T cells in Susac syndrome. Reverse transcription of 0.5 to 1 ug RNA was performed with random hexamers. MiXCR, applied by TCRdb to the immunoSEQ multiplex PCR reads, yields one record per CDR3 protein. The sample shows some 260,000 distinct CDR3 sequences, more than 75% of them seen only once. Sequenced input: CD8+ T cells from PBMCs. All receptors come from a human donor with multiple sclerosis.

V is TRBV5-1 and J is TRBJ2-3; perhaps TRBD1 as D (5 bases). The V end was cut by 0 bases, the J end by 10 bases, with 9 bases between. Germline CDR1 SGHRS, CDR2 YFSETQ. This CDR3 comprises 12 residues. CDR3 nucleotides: TGCGCCAGCAGCTTGGCTGGGGCCCCGCAGTATTTT. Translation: CASSLAGAPQYF. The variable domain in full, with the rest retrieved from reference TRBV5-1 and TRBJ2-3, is KAGVTQTPRYLIKTRGQQVTLSCSPISGHRSVSWYQQTPGQGLQFLFEYFSETQRNKGNFPGRFSGRQFSNSRSEMNVSTLELGDSALYLCASSLAGAPQYFGPGTRLTVL.

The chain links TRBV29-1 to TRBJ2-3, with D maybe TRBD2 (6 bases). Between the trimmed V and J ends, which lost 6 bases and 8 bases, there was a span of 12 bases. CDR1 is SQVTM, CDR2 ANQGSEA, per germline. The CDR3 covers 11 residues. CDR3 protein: CSVSEEGTQYF. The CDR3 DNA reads TGCAGCGTGTCGGAGGAGGGTACGCAGTATTTT.

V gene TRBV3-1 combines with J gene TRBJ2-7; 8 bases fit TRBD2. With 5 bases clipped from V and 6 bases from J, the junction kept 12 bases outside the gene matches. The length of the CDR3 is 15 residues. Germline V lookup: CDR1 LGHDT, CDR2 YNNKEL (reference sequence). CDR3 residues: CASSWGPAGVGEQYF. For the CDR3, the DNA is TGTGCCAGCAGCTGGGGTCCAGCGGGAGTTGGCGAGCAGTACTTC.

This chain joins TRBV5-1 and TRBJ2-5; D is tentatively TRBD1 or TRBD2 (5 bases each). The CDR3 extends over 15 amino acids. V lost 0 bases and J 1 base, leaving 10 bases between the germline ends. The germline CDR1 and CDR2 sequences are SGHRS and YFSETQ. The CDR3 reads CASSLGGYLQETQYF. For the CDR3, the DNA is TGCGCCAGCAGCTTGGGGGGGTACCTCCAAGAGACCCAGTACTTC.

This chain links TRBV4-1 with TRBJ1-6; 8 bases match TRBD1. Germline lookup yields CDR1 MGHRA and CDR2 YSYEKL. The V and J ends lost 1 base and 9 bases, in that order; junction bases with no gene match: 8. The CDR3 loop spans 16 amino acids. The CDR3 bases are TGCGCCAGCAGCCAAGCCCATAGGACAGGGATTTCACCCCTCCACTTT. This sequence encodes CASSQAHRTGISPLHF.

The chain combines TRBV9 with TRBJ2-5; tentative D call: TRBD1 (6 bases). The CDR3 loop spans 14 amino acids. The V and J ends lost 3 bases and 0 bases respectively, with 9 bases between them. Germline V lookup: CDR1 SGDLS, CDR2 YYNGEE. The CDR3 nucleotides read TGTGCCAGCAGCGCCGGGACAAACCAAGAGACCCAGTACTTC. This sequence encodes CASSAGTNQETQYF.

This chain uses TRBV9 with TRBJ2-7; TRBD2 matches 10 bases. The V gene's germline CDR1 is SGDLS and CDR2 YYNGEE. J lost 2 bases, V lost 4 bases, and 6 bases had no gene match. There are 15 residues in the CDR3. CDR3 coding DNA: TGTGCCAGCAGCCCCCGGACTAGCGGTACCTACGAGCAGTACTTC. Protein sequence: CASSPRTSGTYEQYF.

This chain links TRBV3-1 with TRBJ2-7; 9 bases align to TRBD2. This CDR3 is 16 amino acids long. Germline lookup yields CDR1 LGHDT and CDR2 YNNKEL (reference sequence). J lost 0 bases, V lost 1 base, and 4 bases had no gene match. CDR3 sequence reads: CASSQGAREGSYEQYF. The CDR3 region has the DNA TGTGCCAGCAGCCAAGGGGCGCGGGAGGGCTCCTACGAGCAGTACTTC.

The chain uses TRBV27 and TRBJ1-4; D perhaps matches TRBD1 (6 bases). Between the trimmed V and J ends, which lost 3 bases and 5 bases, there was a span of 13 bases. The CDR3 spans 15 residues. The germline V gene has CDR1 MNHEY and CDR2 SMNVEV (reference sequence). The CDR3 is CASSFSGGANEKLFF. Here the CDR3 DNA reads TGTGCCAGCAGTTTTTCGGGGGGCGCGAATGAAAAACTGTTTTTT.

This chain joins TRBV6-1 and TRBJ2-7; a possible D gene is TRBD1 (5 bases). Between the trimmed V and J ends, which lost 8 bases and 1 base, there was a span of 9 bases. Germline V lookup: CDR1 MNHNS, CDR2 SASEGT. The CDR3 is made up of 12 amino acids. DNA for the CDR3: TGTGCCAGCGGTGGACAATCCTACGAGCAGTACTTC. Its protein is CASGGQSYEQYF.

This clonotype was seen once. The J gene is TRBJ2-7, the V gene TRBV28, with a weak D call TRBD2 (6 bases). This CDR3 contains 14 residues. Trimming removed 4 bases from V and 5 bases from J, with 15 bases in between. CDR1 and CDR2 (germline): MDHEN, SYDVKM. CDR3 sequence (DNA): TGTGCCAGCAGTTCCCCCGGGAGCAACGACGAGCAGTACTTC. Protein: CASSSPGSNDEQYF.

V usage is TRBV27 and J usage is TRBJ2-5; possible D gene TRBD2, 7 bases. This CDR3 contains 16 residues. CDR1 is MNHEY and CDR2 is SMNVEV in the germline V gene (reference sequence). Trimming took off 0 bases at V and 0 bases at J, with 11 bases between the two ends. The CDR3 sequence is CASSLSAGAHQETQYF. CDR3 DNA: TGTGCCAGCAGTTTATCGGCGGGGGCCCACCAAGAGACCCAGTACTTC.

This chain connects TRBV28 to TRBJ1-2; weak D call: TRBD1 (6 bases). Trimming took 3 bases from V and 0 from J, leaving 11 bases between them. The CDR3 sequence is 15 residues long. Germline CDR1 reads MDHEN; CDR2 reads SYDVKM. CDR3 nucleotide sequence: TGTGCCAGCAGTTTGGTAACAGGGACTAACTATGGCTACACCTTC. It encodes CASSLVTGTNYGYTF.

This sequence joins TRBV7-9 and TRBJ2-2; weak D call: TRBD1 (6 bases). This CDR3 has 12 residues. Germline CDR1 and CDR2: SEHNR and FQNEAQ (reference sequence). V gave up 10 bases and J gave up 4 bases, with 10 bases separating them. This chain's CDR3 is CATPGVTGELFF. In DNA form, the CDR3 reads TGTGCCACCCCAGGGGTCACCGGGGAGCTGTTTTTT.

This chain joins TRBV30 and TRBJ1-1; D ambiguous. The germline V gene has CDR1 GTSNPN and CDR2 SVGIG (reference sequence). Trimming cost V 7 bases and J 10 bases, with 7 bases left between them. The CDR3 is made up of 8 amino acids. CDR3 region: CASEGAFF. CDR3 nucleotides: TGTGCCTCAGAAGGAGCTTTCTTT.

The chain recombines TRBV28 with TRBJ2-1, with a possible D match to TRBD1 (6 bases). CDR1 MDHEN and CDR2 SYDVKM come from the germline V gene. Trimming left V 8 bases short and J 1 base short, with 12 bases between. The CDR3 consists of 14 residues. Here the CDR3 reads CASGSGVSYNEQFF. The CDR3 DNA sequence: TGTGCCAGCGGGTCAGGGGTGTCCTACAATGAGCAGTTCTTC.

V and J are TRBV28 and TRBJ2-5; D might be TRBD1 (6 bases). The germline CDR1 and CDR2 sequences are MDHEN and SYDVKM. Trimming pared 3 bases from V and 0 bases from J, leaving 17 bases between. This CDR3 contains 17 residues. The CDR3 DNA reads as TGTGCCAGCAGTTTCGTGGCAGGGGCCGGGGACCAAGAGACCCAGTACTTC. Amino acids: CASSFVAGAGDQETQYF.

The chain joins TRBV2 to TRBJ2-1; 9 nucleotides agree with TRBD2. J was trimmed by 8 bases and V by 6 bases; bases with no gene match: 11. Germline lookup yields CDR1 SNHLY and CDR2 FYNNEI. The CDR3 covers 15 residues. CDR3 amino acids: CASSRVGTSPDEQFF. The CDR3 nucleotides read TGTGCCAGCAGCCGGGTAGGGACTAGCCCTGATGAGCAGTTCTTC.

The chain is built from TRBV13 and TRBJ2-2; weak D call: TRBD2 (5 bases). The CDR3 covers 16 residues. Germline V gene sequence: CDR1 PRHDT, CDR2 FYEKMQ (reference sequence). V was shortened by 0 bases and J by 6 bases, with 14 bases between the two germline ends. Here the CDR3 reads CASSLGGIREAGELFF. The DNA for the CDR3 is TGTGCCAGCAGCTTAGGCGGGATACGGGAAGCCGGGGAGCTGTTTTTT.

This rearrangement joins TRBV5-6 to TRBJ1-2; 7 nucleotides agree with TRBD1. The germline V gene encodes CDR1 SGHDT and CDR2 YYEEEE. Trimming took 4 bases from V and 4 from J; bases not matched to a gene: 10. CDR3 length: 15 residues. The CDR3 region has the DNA TGTGCCAGCAGCCAACGGGGAGGGGGCAGCTATGGCTACACCTTC. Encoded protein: CASSQRGGGSYGYTF.

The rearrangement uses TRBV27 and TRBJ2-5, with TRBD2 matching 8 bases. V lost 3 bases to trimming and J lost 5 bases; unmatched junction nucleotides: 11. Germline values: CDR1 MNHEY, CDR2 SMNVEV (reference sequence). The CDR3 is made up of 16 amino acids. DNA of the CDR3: TGTGCCAGCAGTTTTGGCGGGGGGAACCTAGGCGAGACCCAGTACTTC. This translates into CASSFGGGNLGETQYF.